This T cell receptor (beta chain) was profiled in a study of T cell repertoires in cytomegalovirus infection. In the study overall: Evidence of both CMV infection and a matching HLA type came from public TCR beta signatures.

This clonotype was seen a handful of times. Its specificity is unknown. The CDR3 spans 16 residues. J gave up 4 bases and V 6 bases, and 9 bases lay outside the gene matches. The germline V gene has CDR1 MNHEY and CDR2 SMNVEV (reference sequence). Study-wide results and limits: Carriers of CMV plus the relevant HLA were identified by cumulative public TCR beta family frequency. There were HLA-C-restricted CMV-specific TCR beta clonotypes dominating the ex vivo response.

TCRdb re-called the reads with MiXCR, one entry per CDR3 protein. The profile shows roughly 700,000 distinct CDR3 sequences, 30% to 40% of them singletons. The TCR sequence derives from a human donor in good health (CMV status not recorded). Some clones in this sample may be carry-over from other donors' samples. The chain links TRBV27 to TRBJ1-2; 12 bases align to TRBD1. The input for sequencing was cultured PBMCs, taken from culture after CMV antigen stimulation. The CDR3 is CASSTRRGQGAYGYTF. In DNA form, the CDR3 reads TGTGCCAGCAGCACAAGGAGGGGACAGGGGGCCTATGGCTACACCTTC.